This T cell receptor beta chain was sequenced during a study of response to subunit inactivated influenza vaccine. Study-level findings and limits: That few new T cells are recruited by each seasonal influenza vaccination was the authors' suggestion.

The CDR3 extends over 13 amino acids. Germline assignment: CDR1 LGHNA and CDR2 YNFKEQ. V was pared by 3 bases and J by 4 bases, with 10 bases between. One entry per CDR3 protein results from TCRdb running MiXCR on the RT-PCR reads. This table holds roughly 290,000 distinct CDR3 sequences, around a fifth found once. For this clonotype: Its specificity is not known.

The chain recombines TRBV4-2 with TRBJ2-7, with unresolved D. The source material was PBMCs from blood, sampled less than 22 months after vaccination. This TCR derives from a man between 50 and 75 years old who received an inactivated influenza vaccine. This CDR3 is CASSQRHSYEQYF. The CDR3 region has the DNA TGTGCCAGCAGCCAGAGGCACAGTTACGAGCAGTACTTC.